This T cell receptor (beta chain) was found in a study of blood T cell repertoires in COVID-19. Study at large: T cells, B-cell-depleted T cells, or PBMCs provided the cDNA or gDNA that served as material.

A PCR-confirmed or clinician-diagnosed COVID-19 case had contacted exposed participants within 2 weeks of entry. Germline-derived CDR1 and CDR2 are LNHNV and YYDKDF (reference sequence). Trimming took off 1 base at V and 0 bases at J, with 4 bases between the two ends. This CDR3 is built from 14 residues. Original analysis: Amplified reference gene primers provided the basis for estimating nucleated cell counts. The table came from immunoSEQ multiplex PCR; TCRdb's copy has only in-frame clones and leaves some out. V and J calls and clone size are copied from that table; D and trimming were computed from the DNA. Among roughly 250,000 clones listed, about 90% were seen once.

The rearrangement joins TRBV15 to TRBJ2-1; D unclear. The specimen was PBMCs or T cells enriched from blood (not recorded which). The receptor's source is a man between 50 and 59 years old who had been exposed to COVID-19. CDR3 sequence: CATSRGSSYNEQFF. In DNA, the CDR3 is TGTGCCACCAGCAGAGGGAGCTCCTACAATGAGCAGTTCTTC.